These T cell receptor beta chains were read from a single sample in a study of OX40 agonist ivuxolimab in advanced cancers. Profiling relied on immunoSEQ multiplex PCR, and the TCRdb table lists in-frame clones only, not all of them. The repertoire has roughly 100,000 clones, roughly nine tenths of them found once; the top ten carry approximately 0.5%. The sample in question was CD4+ or CD8+ T cells sorted from blood, obtained in a trial of the OX40 agonist ivuxolimab. These receptors all stem from an adult with an advanced solid tumor such as melanoma, head and neck, liver or kidney cancer. The CDR3 runs from the conserved cysteine through the conserved F or W. A D gene is named only where the DNA matches it firmly. Clone size appears in some rows only: once, few, many, or a class for an expanded clone.

j_call,d_call,v_call,clone_size,cdr3_nt,cdr3_aa
TRBJ1-2,NA,TRBV5-1,few,TGCGCCAGCACCTTTCTACCAGGGGACTATGGCTACACCTTC,CASTFLPGDYGYTF
TRBJ1-1,TRBD1,TRBV7-3,NA,TGTGCCAGCAGCTCGGGACAGGGGGCACGTTCTGAAGCTTTCTTT,CASSSGQGARSEAFF
TRBJ2-7,NA,TRBV7-2,NA,TGTGCCAGCAGCTTCCGGGACACTTCCTACGAGCAGTACTTC,CASSFRDTSYEQYF
TRBJ1-1,NA,TRBV4-1,NA,TGCGCCAGCAGCTCTCCCGCCAGGGGTACTGAAGCTTTCTTT,CASSSPARGTEAFF
TRBJ2-3,NA,TRBV6-5,NA,TGTGCCAGCAGTTACTTGCGGAGGGGCACAGATACGCAGTATTTT,CASSYLRRGTDTQYF
TRBJ1-2,NA,TRBV9,NA,TGTGCCAGCAGCGTATCGGAGGGTTACGGCTACACCTTC,CASSVSEGYGYTF
TRBJ1-4,NA,TRBV12-2,NA,TGTGCAAAACTGGGGGGATTGAAAAAACTGTTTTTT,CAKLGGLKKLFF
TRBJ1-2,NA,TRBV7-9,NA,TGTGCCAGCAGCTTACTCTCCGAAAACTATGGCTGCACCTTC,CASSLLSENYGCTF
TRBJ2-1,NA,TRBV5-1,once,TGCGCCAGCAGCTTGGGGGGGCTCGATGAGCAGTTCTTC,CASSLGGLDEQFF
TRBJ2-7,NA,TRBV7-2,NA,TGTGCCAGCAGCTTGGGATCGACAGGTTCCTACGAGCAGTACTTC,CASSLGSTGSYEQYF
TRBJ1-1,NA,TRBV28,NA,TGTGCCAGCAGTCGCCATGTAGCGAGAAACACTGAAGCTTTCTTT,CASSRHVARNTEAFF
TRBJ2-1,NA,TRBV29-1,few,TGCAGCGTTGAGGGGGCGAACTCCTACAATGAGCAGTTCTTC,CSVEGANSYNEQFF
TRBJ1-2,NA,TRBV15,NA,TGTGCCACCAGCAGAGATGGCCGGCTGACGGTTGGCTACACCTTC,CATSRDGRLTVGYTF
TRBJ1-4,NA,TRBV7-9,NA,TGTGCCAGCAGCCAGACCGGGACTAGTAATGAAAAACTGTTTTTT,CASSQTGTSNEKLFF
TRBJ2-2,TRBD2,TRBV9,NA,TGTGCCAGCAGCCCCCGGCTAGCGGGGGGGGCGGGTGGAACCGGGGAGCTGTTTTTT,CASSPRLAGGAGGTGELFF
TRBJ2-3,TRBD1,TRBV14,once,TGTGCCACTGGACAGGGGGCCGCAGATACGCAGTATTTT,CATGQGAADTQYF
TRBJ2-1,TRBD2,TRBV11-2,NA,TGTGCCAGCAGCCGTAGCGGGGGGGCCTACAATGAGCAGTTCTTC,CASSRSGGAYNEQFF
TRBJ1-4,TRBD1,TRBV4-3,NA,TGCGCCAGCAGCCAGGGACAGGGTAATGAAAAACTGTTTTTT,CASSQGQGNEKLFF
TRBJ1-1,NA,TRBV21-1,NA,TGTGCCAGCAGCAAAGGGTGGGGGACCGAAGCTTTCTTT,CASSKGWGTEAFF
TRBJ1-1,TRBD1,TRBV4-3,NA,TGCGCCAGCAGCCGGACAGGGAGAACTGAAGCTTTCTTT,CASSRTGRTEAFF
TRBJ1-6,NA,TRBV28,NA,TGTGCCAGCTCCTCAAACCCCCCCCTCCACTTT,CASSSNPPLHF
TRBJ1-5,NA,TRBV7-6,NA,TGTGCCAGCAGCTTAGAGGCAGCCCATGGGGGTCAGCCCCAGCATTTT,CASSLEAAHGGQPQHF